This T cell receptor (beta chain) stems from a study of cytomegalovirus exposure and HLA in healthy donors. On the study more broadly: The 120 validation repertoires and the roughly 690 first-cohort repertoires shared a platform, a later analysis reported. General study findings and limits: Subsequent analysis showed first-cohort TCR clusters tending to co-occur in 120 validation repertoires. The listing of 160 or so TCR beta chains classed them as cytomegalovirus-associated.

V shed 5 bases, J shed 0 bases, and the junction held 5 bases outside the gene matches. The germline gives CDR1 MDHEN, CDR2 SYDVKM. This CDR3 has 16 amino acids. To note about this clone: Its antigen is undetermined.

Sequenced by immunoSEQ multiplex PCR; TCRdb stores in-frame clones only, minus some. The sample yields fewer than 250,000 clones, 87% seen once. This sequence was found in a man younger than 35 in good health and CMV-seronegative. The sample comprised PBMCs. This rearrangement joins TRBV28 to TRBJ1-4; 8 bases are shared with TRBD1. For the CDR3, the DNA is TGTGCCAGCAGTACAGGGGGAGTTGCAACTAATGAAAAACTGTTTTTT. This gives the protein CASSTGGVATNEKLFF.